This TCR beta chain was recovered during a study of CD8 T cells in ankylosing spondylitis. A word on this clonotype: The antigen is unknown.

Germline V gene lookup returns CDR1 SGHTA and CDR2 FQGNSA. Trimming took 2 bases from V and 0 from J, leaving 8 bases between them. The CDR3 runs to 14 residues. Regarding the study as a whole: Blood of patients with ankylosing spondylitis appeared to be characterized by a TCR beta motif of eight highly homologous variants. Prior literature has documented some motif variants in synovial fluid and blood from reactive arthritis. Matched ankylosing spondylitis synovial fluid reportedly contained a significantly enriched population of disease-linked clones.

TCRdb reprocessed the 5' RACE reads via MiXCR and lists one record per CDR3 protein. The sample contains about 250,000 distinct CDR3 sequences, 30% to 40% of which appear only once. The chain couples TRBV7-2 to TRBJ2-7; D might be TRBD1 (5 bases). The sample comprised blood, either unsorted or a sorted T cell fraction (not recorded which). The receptor was derived from a male donor with ankylosing spondylitis or in good health (not recorded which). The CDR3 loop reads CASSLWGDSYEQYF. The CDR3 DNA follows: TGTGCCAGCAGCTTATGGGGCGACTCCTACGAGCAGTACTTC.